This T cell receptor beta chain was documented in a study of T-cell memory formation after mild COVID-19. V trimming: 0 bases; J trimming: 8 bases; junction bases outside the gene matches: 8. The CDR3 is 16 amino acids. Germline values: CDR1 SGHNT, CDR2 YYREEE (reference sequence). Whole-study findings and limits: Prior to infection, memory already included some responding clones, suggesting cross-reactive memory joined. Clones that shrank (day 15 to 85) were balanced CD4/CD8, whereas later expanders leaned CD4+.

5'RACE primed at constant segments yielded TCR alpha and TCR beta cDNA libraries bearing sample barcodes and UMIs. From the 5' RACE reads, TCRdb called clonotypes with MiXCR, one entry per CDR3 protein. The sample holds about 190,000 distinct CDR3 sequences; around 25% are singletons and the top ten take over 10%. This clonotype was detected a few times. What it binds is unknown. The sequencing sample was made of PBMCs or a T cell subset sorted from them (not recorded which). This receptor was obtained from an adult woman who had mild COVID-19 (a few samples of this study predate the infection). Cell type and time point are not known. V and J are TRBV5-4 and TRBJ1-2; 12 bases map to TRBD1. CDR3 DNA sequence: TGTGCCAGCAGCTTGGCTGGGGACAGGGGGCGACACGGCTACACCTTC. This codes for CASSLAGDRGRHGYTF.